This entry lists 19 T cell receptor beta chains sequenced from one sample in a study of blood T cell repertoires in COVID-19. Profiling relied on immunoSEQ multiplex PCR, and the TCRdb table lists in-frame clones only, not all of them. The sample records about 69,000 clones, 70% to 85% being singletons. What was sequenced was peripheral blood. The source is a middle-aged man with COVID-19, enrolled during active disease.

The chain recombines TRBV5-6 with TRBJ2-7, with D possibly TRBD2 on 6 matching bases. The V gene's germline CDR1 is SGHDT and CDR2 YYEEEE. The CDR3 covers 14 residues. V was clipped by 6 bases and J by 7 bases, with 20 bases between them. The CDR3 here is CASNSRETSVEQYF. For the CDR3, the DNA is TGTGCCAGCAATTCCCGGGAGACCTCGGTGGAGCAGTACTTC.

J is TRBJ1-3 and V is TRBV7-3; D is unresolved. V gave up 4 bases and J gave up 3 bases, with 7 bases separating them. In germline, CDR1 is SGHTA, CDR2 FQGTGA. The CDR3 totals 13 residues. CDR3 residues: CASSSTHGNTIYF. CDR3 coding DNA: TGTGCCAGCAGCTCAACACATGGAAACACCATATATTTT.

This clone is medium-sized within its sample. The chain is built from TRBV4-2 and TRBJ2-4; D is undetermined. V lost 1 base to trimming and J lost 1 base, with 11 bases between them. CDR1 LGHNA and CDR2 YNFKEQ come from the germline V gene. This CDR3 is built from 16 residues. The CDR3 DNA reads TGTGCCAGCAGCCAAGTTGAATATGAGGCCAAAAACATTCAGTACTTC. As protein: CASSQVEYEAKNIQYF.

The chain employs TRBV4-2 and TRBJ2-5; 8 bases align to TRBD1. The CDR3 contains 14 residues. V lost 4 bases, J lost 4 bases, and 5 bases stayed unmatched. Germline values: CDR1 LGHNA, CDR2 YNFKEQ. The CDR3 DNA follows: TGTGCCAGCAGCCCCGGACAGGGTGTAGAGACCCAGTACTTC. Amino acid sequence: CASSPGQGVETQYF.

V is TRBV30 and J is TRBJ1-4, with TRBD1 as a possible D gene (5 bases). The germline V and J ends were trimmed by 4 bases and 10 bases, with 22 bases remaining between them. The CDR3 extends over 15 amino acids. Germline V gene lookup returns CDR1 GTSNPN and CDR2 SVGIG (reference sequence). CDR3 in DNA: TGTGCCTGGATCGGCCCCGGGACTGTGGGGGGAAAACTGTTTTTT. Its protein is CAWIGPGTVGGKLFF.

The chain carries TRBV5-5 and TRBJ2-5; 8 bases map to TRBD1. The CDR3 contains 17 residues. V dropped 4 bases and J dropped 0; count of bases not matched to a gene: 11. From germline, CDR1 is SGHKS and CDR2 YYEKEE (reference sequence). The CDR3 sequence is CASSLKRTGSYQETQYF. In DNA form, the CDR3 reads TGTGCCAGCAGCCTAAAGAGGACAGGGTCGTACCAAGAGACCCAGTACTTC.

This chain uses TRBV7-2 with TRBJ2-3, with no clear D. Trimming cost V 5 bases and J 6 bases, with 15 bases left between them. The CDR3 is 14 amino acids. CDR1 SGHTA and CDR2 FQGNSA come from the germline V gene. The CDR3 region is CASSPEVHSDTQYF. The CDR3 DNA follows: TGTGCCAGCAGCCCAGAGGTGCATTCGGATACGCAGTATTTT.

The rearrangement uses TRBV3-1 (or the pseudogene TRBV3-2) and TRBJ2-3, with D perhaps TRBD2 (6 bases). The CDR3 is 14 amino acids. V was trimmed by 4 bases and J by 10 bases, leaving 18 bases between them. Germline CDR1 reads LGHDT; CDR2 reads YNNKEL (reference sequence). In nucleotides, the CDR3 is TGTGCCAGCAGCCCCGGGACTGCCGCTCCGGCGCAGTATTTT. Translating it yields CASSPGTAAPAQYF.

V and J are TRBV9 and TRBJ2-7, with 8 nucleotides matching TRBD1. The CDR3 loop spans 13 amino acids. Germline V lookup: CDR1 SGDLS, CDR2 YYNGEE. The V and J ends lost 4 bases and 4 bases, in that order; junction bases with no gene match: 4. CDR3 sequence: CASSPGGFYEQYF. The CDR3 nucleotides are TGTGCCAGCAGCCCAGGGGGCTTTTACGAGCAGTACTTC.

The chain employs TRBV2 and TRBJ1-1; D gene unclear. The ends were cut back, 5 bases at V and 5 bases at J, with 15 bases in the middle. The CDR3 consists of 14 residues. Germline V gives CDR1 SNHLY, CDR2 FYNNEI. The CDR3, as DNA: TGTGCCAGCAGTCCGCGGAAGGATGGTACTGAAGCTTTCTTT. Translation gives CASSPRKDGTEAFF.

The chain employs TRBV27 and TRBJ1-1; maybe TRBD1 (5 bases). Looked up from germline, CDR1 is MNHEY and CDR2 is SMNVEV (reference sequence). There are 14 residues in the CDR3. Trimming took 5 bases from V and 10 from J, leaving 20 bases between them. The CDR3: CASSRQTGPHGAFF. The CDR3 nucleotides read TGTGCCAGCAGTAGGCAAACAGGCCCCCATGGAGCTTTCTTT.

A word on this clone: The same CDR3 can be traced to other DNA sequences in this sample. V usage is TRBV9 and J usage is TRBJ2-5, with 10 positions matching TRBD1. V lost 4 bases and J lost 3; bases outside the gene matches: 6. This CDR3 is built from 15 residues. Germline V gene sequence: CDR1 SGDLS, CDR2 YYNGEE. The CDR3 region has the DNA TGTGCCAGCAGCCCTCGACAGGGGGCGGAAGAGACCCAGTACTTC. Translated: CASSPRQGAEETQYF.

This chain uses TRBV9 with TRBJ2-1, with TRBD1 matching over 9 bases. The trim removed 3 bases at V and 15 bases at J, leaving 10 bases unmatched. In germline, CDR1 is SGDLS, CDR2 YYNGEE. The CDR3 runs 13 residues. The CDR3 region is CASSGRDRVVPFF. The CDR3 DNA reads TGTGCCAGCAGCGGCCGGGACAGGGTTGTACCGTTCTTC.

The chain combines TRBV18 with TRBJ2-5; 8 bases fit TRBD2. The germline V gene has CDR1 KGHSH and CDR2 LQKENI. Germline trimming cut 3 bases from V and 5 bases from J; bases unmatched to any gene: 5. The CDR3 runs to 14 residues. The CDR3 region is CASSPGGAVETQYF. CDR3 sequence (DNA): TGTGCCAGCTCACCCGGGGGGGCAGTGGAGACCCAGTACTTC. Full variable domain (missing parts from reference TRBV18 and TRBJ2-5): NAGVMQNPRHLVRRRGQEARLRCSPMKGHSHVYWYRQLPEEGLKFMVYLQKENIIDESGMPKERFSAEFPKEGPSILRIQQVVRGDSAAYFCASSPGGAVETQYFGPGTRLLVL.

V gene TRBV7-9 combines with J gene TRBJ2-1; the D gene is possibly TRBD2 (5 bases). The V gene's germline CDR1 is SEHNR and CDR2 FQNEAQ (reference sequence). The ends were cut back, 3 bases at V and 5 bases at J, with 8 bases in the middle. This CDR3 region has 13 residues. The CDR3 loop reads CASSLTKHNEQFF. CDR3 bases: TGTGCCAGCAGCTTGACTAAACACAATGAGCAGTTCTTC.

This clone has more than one count but fewer than ten. CDR3 amino acids: CASSSPRGPQGDGGYTF. The CDR3, as DNA: TGTGCCAGCAGCTCCCCCCGAGGCCCCCAGGGGGATGGTGGCTACACCTTC. The chain carries TRBV11-2 and TRBJ1-2; TRBD1 matches at 7 bases. The germline CDR1 and CDR2 sequences are SGHAT and FQNNGV. The CDR3 covers 17 residues. V lost 4 bases and J lost 7; bases outside the gene matches: 18.

This chain connects TRBV3-1 (or the pseudogene TRBV3-2) to TRBJ1-2; D gene ambiguous. The CDR3 has 13 amino acids. Germline lookup yields CDR1 LGHDT and CDR2 YNNKEL (reference sequence). V lost 0 bases and J 7 bases, leaving 9 bases between the germline ends. Here the CDR3 DNA reads TGTGCCAGCAGCCAAGAGGGAGGAGGTGGCTACACCTTC. This codes for CASSQEGGGGYTF.

This chain connects TRBV5-6 to TRBJ1-5; D call uncertain. V lost 4 bases and J 2 bases, leaving 22 bases between the germline ends. Per the germline V gene, CDR1 is SGHDT and CDR2 is YYEEEE. The CDR3 has 18 amino acids. This chain's CDR3 is CASSIGGRLLSGNQPQHF. The CDR3 region has the DNA TGTGCCAGCAGCATCGGAGGGAGACTACTGAGCGGCAATCAGCCCCAGCATTTT.

The chain recombines TRBV7-9 with TRBJ2-7, with TRBD1 matching over 8 bases. With 7 bases clipped from V and 1 base from J, the junction kept 6 bases outside the gene matches. Germline V CDR1 and CDR2: SEHNR, FQNEAQ (reference sequence). This CDR3 comprises 14 residues. CDR3 nucleotides: TGTGCCAGCAATCCAGGGGGCTCTTCCTACGAGCAGTACTTC. It encodes CASNPGGSSYEQYF.